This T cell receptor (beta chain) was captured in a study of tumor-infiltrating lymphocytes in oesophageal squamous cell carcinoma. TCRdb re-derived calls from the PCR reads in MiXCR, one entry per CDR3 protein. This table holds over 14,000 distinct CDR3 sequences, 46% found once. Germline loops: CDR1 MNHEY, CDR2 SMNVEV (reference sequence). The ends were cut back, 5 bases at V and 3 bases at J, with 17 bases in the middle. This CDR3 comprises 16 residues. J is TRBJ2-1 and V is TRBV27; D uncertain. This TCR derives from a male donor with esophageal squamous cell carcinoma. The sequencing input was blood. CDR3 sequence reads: CASSPLRHRYYNEQFF. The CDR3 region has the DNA TGTGCCAGCAGTCCCCTCCGGCACAGATACTACAATGAGCAGTTCTTC.